This T cell receptor (beta chain) was captured in a study of T cells in narcolepsy. At the level of the study: Healthy controls were enrolled alongside patients with narcolepsy type 1 or type 2. Study-level points and caveats: Healthy controls reportedly lacked the autoreactive clonotypes serially found in patients' blood. Same-patient CSF and blood CD4+ T cell clonotypes included HCRT-specific and TRIB2-specific autoreactive ones.

On this clone itself: Antigen specificity is unknown.

The germline V gene encodes CDR1 SGHKS and CDR2 YYEKEE (reference sequence). This CDR3 region has 15 residues. With 0 bases clipped from V and 2 bases from J, the junction kept 4 bases outside the gene matches. Profiled with immunoSEQ multiplex PCR; TCRdb holds only in-frame clones, not every one. The sample lists approximately 35,000 clones; roughly 80% were seen once. Sequenced material: memory (CD45RA-) CD4+ T cells from blood. The TCR comes from a human donor in good health. The V gene is TRBV5-5, the J gene TRBJ1-2; 7 bases are shared with TRBD1. The CDR3 reads CASSLGDSVNYGYTF. The CDR3 DNA sequence: TGTGCCAGCAGCTTGGGGGACAGCGTAAACTATGGCTACACCTTC. Complete variable domain (other parts from reference TRBV5-5 and TRBJ1-2): DAGVTQSPTHLIKTRGQQVTLRCSPISGHKSVSWYQQVLGQGPQFIFQYYEKEERGRGNFPDRFSARQFPNYSSELNVNALLLGDSALYLCASSLGDSVNYGYTFGSGTRLTVV.